The sequence of this T cell receptor (beta chain) was determined in a study of PD-1 and CTLA-4 blockade in melanoma (dated by TCRdb to about 2021). Regarding the complete study: The study compared how PD-1 blockade and CTLA-4 blockade affected the melanoma-reactive CD8 T cell response in patients with melanoma.

Library preparation employed the immunoSEQ multiplex PCR assay. TCRdb's version of the immuneACCESS table is confined to in-frame rearrangements and falls short of the full clone set. An unresolved V gene accounts for under half of the shortfall where checked; the remainder is of unknown origin. In all, the sample holds around 32,000 clones, and 85% to 90% of those were seen once. The ten largest clones represent 8% to 9.5% of the sample. Concerning this clone itself: There is no known antigen for this receptor. No clone much larger than this one lies a single base away; base qualities are absent.

Trimming accounts for 4 bases at V and 8 bases at J, while the number of junction bases matched to no gene is 7. From a lookup of the germline V gene (reference sequence), CDR1 and CDR2 are MNHEY and SMNVEV. CDR3 length: 15 amino acids, cysteine to phenylalanine. Only the CDR3 DNA stays, 45 bases, in frame from base 1. This TCR was sampled from a human donor with melanoma. The rearrangement combines TRBV27 with TRBJ2-1; 11 central nucleotides agree with TRBD2. The source was CD8+ T cells from peripheral blood, collected before anti-PD-1 treatment. The CDR3 region: CASSSRLAGKHEQFF. The DNA sequence is as follows: TGTGCCAGCAGTTCGAGACTAGCGGGAAAGCATGAGCAGTTCTTC.